The 29 T cell receptor beta chains in this list originate from one sample, sequenced in a study of shared clonotypes between healthy human individuals. Sequenced by immunoSEQ multiplex PCR; TCRdb stores in-frame clones only, minus some. The sample shows some 1.5 million clones, under 99% of them seen only once. Sequenced input: naive CD4+ T cells sorted from blood. This sample's subset: CD45RA+ positively selected. The source of these receptors is a man younger than 45 in good health.

Here the CDR3 DNA reads TGTGCCTGGAGTGCACAGGGGTTCACAGATACGCAGTATTTT. This codes for CAWSAQGFTDTQYF. The V and J genes are TRBV30 and TRBJ2-3; TRBD1 agrees at 7 bases. Germline CDR1 and CDR2: GTSNPN and SVGIG (reference sequence). V lost 1 base, J lost 2 bases, and 3 bases stayed unmatched. CDR3 length equals 14 residues.

V usage is TRBV21-1 and J usage is TRBJ2-7; no DNA check was done on the table's D call, TRBD2. TRBV21-1 is given as a pseudogene. This CDR3 contains 17 residues. CDR3 residues: CASSKRVPDASPSRQYF. CDR3 coding DNA: TGTGCCAGCAGCAAACGGGTGCCAGACGCAAGCCCCTCTCGGCAGTACTTC.

This clone was seen once. The chain carries TRBV30 and TRBJ1-1; tentatively, D is TRBD1 (5 bases). V lost 5 bases to trimming and J lost 5 bases, with 12 bases between them. This CDR3 has 12 residues. The germline V gene encodes CDR1 GTSNPN and CDR2 SVGIG (reference sequence). CDR3 region: CAWLVGVTEAFF. The CDR3 DNA is TGTGCCTGGTTAGTAGGGGTTACTGAAGCTTTCTTT.

About this clone: Within the sample, other DNA sequences also encode this same CDR3. The chain links TRBV28 to TRBJ1-1, with D possibly matching TRBD1 (5 bases). Trimming took off 2 bases at V and 1 base at J, with 8 bases between the two ends. The germline gives CDR1 MDHEN, CDR2 SYDVKM. This CDR3 is built from 14 residues. CDR3 sequence reads: CASSLTGPNTEAFF. The CDR3 DNA sequence: TGTGCCAGCAGTTTAACAGGACCGAACACTGAAGCTTTCTTT.

J is TRBJ2-3 and V is TRBV6-6, with 8 bases lining up with TRBD1. The V segment lost 2 bases and the J segment 4 bases; nucleotides outside the gene matches: 5. In germline, CDR1 is MNHNY, CDR2 SVGAGI (reference sequence). The CDR3 extends over 15 amino acids. CDR3 in amino acids: CASSYGTGVPDTQYF. The CDR3 DNA is TGTGCCAGCAGTTACGGGACAGGTGTCCCAGATACGCAGTATTTT.

The chain combines TRBV18 with TRBJ2-1; D perhaps matches TRBD1 (5 bases). The CDR3 runs to 14 residues. V lost 2 bases and J 7 bases, leaving 12 bases between the germline ends. Germline loops: CDR1 KGHSH, CDR2 LQKENI. Here the CDR3 reads CASSPLQVGNEQFF. The CDR3 nucleotides are TGTGCCAGCTCACCATTACAGGTCGGGAATGAGCAGTTCTTC.

V usage is TRBV28 and J usage is TRBJ2-7; a weak D match, TRBD2 (5 bases). From germline, CDR1 is MDHEN and CDR2 SYDVKM. The germline V and J ends were trimmed by 5 bases and 4 bases, with 12 bases remaining between them. The CDR3 sequence is 13 residues long. CDR3 sequence (DNA): TGTGCCAGCAGTCAACACGGGGTTTACGAGCAGTACTTC. This encodes CASSQHGVYEQYF.

The chain carries TRBV29-1 and TRBJ1-1; D is unclear. Germline CDR1 SQVTM, CDR2 ANQGSEA. Trimming removed 7 bases at V and 5 bases at J, with 11 bases between. The CDR3 covers 11 residues. The CDR3 region is CSDLTGTEAFF. In DNA form, the CDR3 reads TGCAGCGACCTGACGGGGACTGAAGCTTTCTTT.

The chain carries TRBV11-3 and TRBJ2-2; D might be TRBD1 (6 bases). Trimming took off 7 bases at V and 7 bases at J, with 7 bases between the two ends. The CDR3 is 11 residues long. Germline V gene lookup returns CDR1 SGHNT and CDR2 YENEEA. CDR3 coding DNA: TGTGCCAGCACCAGGGGCGGGGAGCTGTTTTTT. It encodes CASTRGGELFF. Together with reference TRBV11-3 and TRBJ2-2, the CDR3 gives the full variable domain: EAGVVQSPRYKIIEKKQPVAFWCNPISGHNTLYWYLQNLGQGPELLIRYENEEAVDDSQLPKDRFSAERLKGVDSTLKIQPAELGDSAVYLCASTRGGELFFGEGSRLTVL.

This clone was observed a single time. This chain links TRBV7-9 with TRBJ2-7; possibly TRBD2 for D (5 bases). The V gene lost 5 bases and the J gene lost 5 bases, with 16 bases spanning the gap. CDR1 is SEHNR, CDR2 FQNEAQ, per germline (reference sequence). This CDR3 spans 14 amino acids. CDR3: CASSRRSGSHEQYF. The CDR3 DNA sequence: TGTGCCAGCAGCCGCCGCAGCGGTAGCCACGAGCAGTACTTC.

The chain couples TRBV4-1 to TRBJ2-7, with 7 bases identical to TRBD2. Germline CDR1 reads MGHRA; CDR2 reads YSYEKL. V dropped 1 base and J dropped 6; count of bases not matched to a gene: 9. This CDR3 region has 15 residues. CDR3 nucleotides: TGCGCCAGCAGCCAAGTGTCTGGACTAGAAAGCGAGCAGTACTTC. Amino acids: CASSQVSGLESEQYF.

The chain joins TRBV9 to TRBJ2-1; D gene unclear. The CDR3 runs 13 residues. Trimming removed 3 bases at V and 2 bases at J, with 6 bases between. CDR1 is SGDLS, CDR2 YYNGEE, per germline. The CDR3 DNA reads TGTGCCAGCAGCGGAGGTACCTACAATGAGCAGTTCTTC. The encoded protein is CASSGGTYNEQFF.

This rearrangement joins TRBV2 to TRBJ2-1; weak D call: TRBD2 (5 bases). CDR1 SNHLY and CDR2 FYNNEI come from the germline V gene. V lost 4 bases, J lost 6 bases, and 7 bases lay in between. The CDR3 runs 12 residues. In DNA form, the CDR3 reads TGTGCCAGCAGTGCTAGCCTCAATGAGCAGTTCTTC. Protein product: CASSASLNEQFF.

The chain recombines TRBV5-1 with TRBJ1-3; 8 nucleotides match TRBD1. Germline CDR1 reads SGHRS; CDR2 reads YFSETQ. The CDR3 is made up of 17 amino acids. Unmatched junction bases numbered 11, after V lost 4 bases and J lost 2 bases. This chain's CDR3 is CASSLTTGVSAGNTIYF. The DNA for the CDR3 is TGCGCCAGCAGCCTTACGACAGGGGTGTCGGCTGGAAACACCATATATTTT.

This CDR3 is CASGAQVGTEAFF. For the CDR3, the DNA is TGTGCCAGCGGTGCCCAAGTAGGGACTGAAGCTTTCTTT. The rearrangement uses TRBV14 and TRBJ1-1; D remains ambiguous. Germline CDR1 and CDR2: SGHDN and FVKESK. Trimming pared 8 bases from V and 5 bases from J, leaving 15 bases between. The CDR3 runs to 13 residues.

The chain recombines TRBV11-2 with TRBJ2-1; TRBD2 is a possible D gene (5 bases). V shed 5 bases and J shed 9 bases, with 11 bases lying between them. From germline, CDR1 is SGHAT and CDR2 FQNNGV. CDR3 length: 12 amino acids. The CDR3 region is CASSTRWVEQFF. The CDR3 nucleotides are TGTGCCAGCAGCACTAGGTGGGTTGAGCAGTTCTTC.

The rearrangement uses TRBV5-4 and TRBJ2-1; 9 nucleotides align to TRBD2. CDR3 length: 17 amino acids. The junction had 10 bases not matched to a gene; V was cut back by 0 bases and J by 6 bases. The germline V gene has CDR1 SGHNT and CDR2 YYREEE (reference sequence). CDR3 coding DNA: TGTGCCAGCAGCTTGGTCCCGACTAGCGGAGGATCCAATGAGCAGTTCTTC. Residues: CASSLVPTSGGSNEQFF. The full variable domain, its missing parts supplied by reference TRBV5-4 and TRBJ2-1, is ETGVTQSPTHLIKTRGQQVTLRCSSQSGHNTVSWYQQALGQGPQFIFQYYREEENGRGNFPPRFSGLQFPNYSSELNVNALELDDSALYLCASSLVPTSGGSNEQFFGPGTRLTVL.

Worth noting for this clone: Compared with germline, one end of the junction differs, possibly owing to a read error. This chain connects TRBV2 to TRBJ2-1; 9 bases agree with TRBD2. Germline lookup yields CDR1 SNHLY and CDR2 FYNNEI. This CDR3 contains 12 residues. In nucleotides, the CDR3 is TGTGCCAGCAGTGAAGAGGGGACTAGCTTGGTCTTC. This sequence encodes CASSEEGTSLVF.

The genes are TRBV11-2 and TRBJ2-7; TRBD2 matches at 15 bases. The J segment lost 3 bases and the V segment lost 5 bases, leaving 14 bases of the junction unmatched. CDR3 length: 19 amino acids. In germline, CDR1 is SGHAT, CDR2 FQNNGV. The CDR3 DNA reads as TGTGCCAGCAGCCCCAGGGGGACTAGCGGGAGGAATTCTGGCTACGAGCAGTACTTC. This encodes CASSPRGTSGRNSGYEQYF.

The chain uses TRBV6-1 and TRBJ2-1; D is possibly TRBD2 (6 bases). V was clipped by 4 bases and J by 0 bases, with 10 bases between them. Looked up from germline, CDR1 is MNHNS and CDR2 is SASEGT. The CDR3 extends over 15 amino acids. The CDR3 loop is CASSVAGNSYNEQFF. CDR3 DNA: TGTGCCAGCAGTGTTGCGGGGAACTCCTACAATGAGCAGTTCTTC.

The chain links TRBV30 to TRBJ2-5; D possibly corresponds to TRBD1 (5 bases). The germline V gene has CDR1 GTSNPN and CDR2 SVGIG (reference sequence). Trimming removed 4 bases from V and 7 bases from J, with 31 bases in between. The CDR3 loop spans 18 amino acids. CDR3 in DNA: TGTGCCTGGAATTCAGGGCCGCCGAAGGATTGGGTAGACTGGACCCAGTACTTC. This encodes CAWNSGPPKDWVDWTQYF.

The chain couples TRBV28 to TRBJ2-1; D is ambiguous. V lost 6 bases and J 8 bases, leaving 11 bases between the germline ends. In germline, CDR1 is MDHEN, CDR2 SYDVKM. The CDR3 length is 12 residues. CDR3 nucleotides: TGTGCCAGCAGCCCTCAGTTCCATGAGCAGTTCTTC. Encoded protein: CASSPQFHEQFF.

This clone was detected once. The chain has TRBV2 and TRBJ2-1; 10 nucleotides align to TRBD2. This CDR3 is 16 amino acids long. Germline CDR1 is SNHLY and CDR2 is FYNNEI. The V segment lost 5 bases and the J segment 5 bases; nucleotides outside the gene matches: 9. This CDR3 is CASSFLGTSANNEQFF. The CDR3 DNA reads as TGTGCCAGCAGTTTTCTAGGGACTAGCGCGAACAATGAGCAGTTCTTC.

The chain carries TRBV18 and TRBJ2-5; TRBD1 matches at 7 bases. Germline-derived CDR1 and CDR2 are KGHSH and LQKENI. Trimming took 3 bases from V and 4 from J; bases not matched to a gene: 5. The CDR3 length is 14 residues. DNA of the CDR3: TGTGCCAGCTCACCCCAACAGGGGAGAGAGACCCAGTACTTC. Translated, it gives CASSPQQGRETQYF. The full variable domain, its missing parts supplied by reference TRBV18 and TRBJ2-5, is NAGVMQNPRHLVRRRGQEARLRCSPMKGHSHVYWYRQLPEEGLKFMVYLQKENIIDESGMPKERFSAEFPKEGPSILRIQQVVRGDSAAYFCASSPQQGRETQYFGPGTRLLVL.

This chain uses TRBV7-2 with TRBJ2-1; 7 bases match TRBD2. Per germline, CDR1 SGHTA and CDR2 FQGNSA. J was trimmed by 10 bases and V by 5 bases; bases with no gene match: 11. The CDR3 has 14 residues. The CDR3 protein is CASSPPARTREQFF. CDR3 nucleotides: TGTGCCAGCAGCCCGCCGGCTAGGACTAGGGAGCAGTTCTTC.

The chain uses TRBV6-1 and TRBJ2-1; D gene unclear. The germline gives CDR1 MNHNS, CDR2 SASEGT. The CDR3 consists of 12 residues. Trimming removed 4 bases at V and 4 bases at J, with 5 bases between. CDR3 in amino acids: CASSAVYNEQFF. CDR3 sequence (DNA): TGTGCCAGCAGTGCGGTGTACAATGAGCAGTTCTTC.

The chain employs TRBV5-1 and TRBJ2-2, with 10 nucleotides matching TRBD2. Trimming at V came to 2 bases and at J to 7 bases, leaving 5 bases not matched to a gene. The CDR3 contains 15 residues. Germline V gene data show CDR1 as SGHRS and CDR2 as YFSETQ. Here the CDR3 reads CASSFLAGAGGELFF. Written as DNA, the CDR3 is TGCGCCAGCAGCTTCCTAGCGGGAGCGGGCGGGGAGCTGTTTTTT. The full variable domain, with the rest looked up from reference TRBV5-1 and TRBJ2-2, is KAGVTQTPRYLIKTRGQQVTLSCSPISGHRSVSWYQQTPGQGLQFLFEYFSETQRNKGNFPGRFSGRQFSNSRSEMNVSTLELGDSALYLCASSFLAGAGGELFFGEGSRLTVL.

This sequence joins TRBV7-9 and TRBJ1-1; D unresolved. V was cut by 5 bases and J by 1 base, with 11 bases left in between. Germline CDR1 SEHNR, CDR2 FQNEAQ (reference sequence). The CDR3 consists of 14 residues. The CDR3 region has the DNA TGTGCCAGCAGCCCCGACACGAGGAACACTGAAGCTTTCTTT. This translates into CASSPDTRNTEAFF.

The genes are TRBV5-1 and TRBJ2-2, with D hard to call. The V gene's germline CDR1 is SGHRS and CDR2 YFSETQ. V was trimmed by 2 bases and J by 6 bases, leaving 11 bases between them. CDR3 length equals 14 residues. The CDR3 sequence: CASSLTPRAGELFF. The CDR3, as DNA: TGCGCCAGCAGCTTAACCCCTAGAGCCGGGGAGCTGTTTTTT.